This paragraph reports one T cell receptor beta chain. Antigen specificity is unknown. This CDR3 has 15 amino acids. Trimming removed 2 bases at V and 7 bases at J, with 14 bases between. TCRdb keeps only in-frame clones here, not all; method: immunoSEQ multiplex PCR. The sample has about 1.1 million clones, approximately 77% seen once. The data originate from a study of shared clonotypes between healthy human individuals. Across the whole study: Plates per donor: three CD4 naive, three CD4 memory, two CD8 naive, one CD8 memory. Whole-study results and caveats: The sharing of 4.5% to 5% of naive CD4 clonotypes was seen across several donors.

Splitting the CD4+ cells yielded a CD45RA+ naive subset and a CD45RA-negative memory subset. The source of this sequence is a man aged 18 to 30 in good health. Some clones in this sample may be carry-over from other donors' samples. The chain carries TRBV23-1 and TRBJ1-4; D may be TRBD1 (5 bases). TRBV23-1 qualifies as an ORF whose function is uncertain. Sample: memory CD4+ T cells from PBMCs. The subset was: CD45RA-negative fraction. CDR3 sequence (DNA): TGCGCCAGCAGTCAACCCAGCGGGGGGGGTGAAAAACTGTTTTTT. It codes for CASSQPSGGGEKLFF.